This T cell receptor beta chain was obtained from a study of blood T cell repertoires in COVID-19. Across the whole study: The United States, Italy and Spain provided the acute and convalescent COVID-19 samples.

The CDR3 contains 13 residues. V dropped 5 bases and J dropped 4 bases, with 11 bases sitting between them. This clone was seen just once. Sequencing was performed with immunoSEQ multiplex PCR; in TCRdb, only in-frame clones are kept and a portion is missing. The sample gives around 130,000 clones, over 60% of which show up once; approximately 16% is in the top ten. The specimen was peripheral blood. V usage is TRBV12-3 or TRBV12-4 and J usage is TRBJ2-5, with D perhaps matching TRBD1 (5 bases). This sequence was found in a man aged 45-65 years with acute or convalescent COVID-19. The CDR3 protein is CASSTDMGETQYF. The CDR3 DNA reads TGTGCCAGCAGTACGGACATGGGAGAGACCCAGTACTTC.